The clone carrying this T cell receptor (beta chain) was seen many times. Its antigen is undetermined. This beta chain lies outside the target of a library built for alpha chains; its clone size means little. TCRdb redid the calling of the 5' RACE reads with MiXCR, one entry per CDR3 protein. The sample records some 5,600 distinct CDR3 sequences, around 4.9% being singletons. The data belong to a study of spatial heterogeneity in lung cancer. Study conclusions and caveats: Counts of expanded intratumoral alpha and beta TCRs tracked tumor mutation counts.

The sample's time point: sample taken at primary tumor resection. The CDR3 runs to 14 residues. Trimming removed 1 base from V and 7 bases from J, with 13 bases in between. In germline, CDR1 is SQVTM, CDR2 ANQGSEA. The J gene is TRBJ2-2, the V gene TRBV29-1; the D gene is possibly TRBD1 (5 bases). This clonotype was sampled from a male donor with early-stage non-small cell lung cancer. Sequences were derived from lung tumor tissue, sampled at surgery. CDR3 protein: CSVEVGAMVGELFF. The CDR3 region has the DNA TGCAGCGTTGAAGTTGGGGCCATGGTCGGGGAGCTGTTTTTT.